A single TCR beta chain is shown here with its context. Its recognized antigen is unknown. Per-base qualities were not stored, and no clone one base away is much larger. The germline V gene (reference sequence) supplies CDR1 DFQATT and CDR2 SNEGSKA. Relative to germline, V is missing 3 bases and J is missing 10 bases, with 10 bases of the junction outside any gene match. The CDR3 runs 14 amino acids, cysteine and phenylalanine included. Of the read, only the CDR3 DNA is kept; its 42 bases are in frame from base 1. The library was obtained by 5' RACE. Sequencing took place on an Illumina HiSeq 2500. A second PCR of about 6 to 11 cycles was performed with a sample-barcoded 5' primer and a J-beta primer mix. A unique molecular identifier was introduced onto each TCR beta cDNA molecule by a template-switch 5' adaptor carrying 12 random nucleotides. At least 2.5 million CDR3-containing paired-end reads were obtained from each sample. The Mint cDNA synthesis kit, primed by a TRBC-specific oligonucleotide, was used to synthesize first-strand cDNA from all RNA. All cDNA was treated with uracil-DNA glycosylase and then went through a first 18-cycle PCR with the universal primers M1SS and BC2_uni_R. The published analysis was carried out like this. For normalization, 1 million high-quality reads, each with a distinct molecular identifier, were randomly selected from each sample. Instead of being binned into consensus sequences, reads that shared molecular identifiers were thrown out. MiTCR, set to a Q25 quality threshold and the strictest error-elimination algorithm, was used for CDR3 identification, clonotype clustering and error correction. A nonparametric unseen species model with Euler transformation was used to estimate lower-bound total TCR beta diversity. In TCRdb, the public reads were trimmed at Q25 with fastp and aligned with MiXCR, with productive beta chains retained. Rows are unified per CDR3 protein, each entry keeping the most common DNA and genes. The V and J calls shown here were made by TCRdb, not taken from the authors' results. The sample includes approximately 730,000 distinct CDR3 sequences, with around half observed a single time. Around 40% of the sample is taken by the ten largest.

These data belong to a study of blood T cells in healthy people across ages (dated by TCRdb to between 2015 and 2017). In the study overall: In model experiments, template switching captured roughly one uniquely barcoded TCR beta cDNA molecule for every two T cells. Donors were grouped into four age groups: young (average approximately 15 years), middle-aged (around 39), aged (about 59) and long-lived (about 82). To avoid experimental bias, donors of different ages were spread randomly across the sequencing lanes. Two additional independent replicas of 1 million unique cDNA reads from the same blood draw were analyzed for two donors (one aged 18 to 30 and one aged 80 or older). Using deep sequencing normalized with unique cDNA molecular identifiers, the study measured how TCR beta repertoire diversity changes with age. General findings and caveats noted by the study authors: Donor CMV infection status was unknown, potentially confounding age-related changes in expanded clonotypes. Estimates of total diversity based on one million sequenced T cells were considered lower bounds and underestimates. As age increased, observed TCR beta diversity per million T cells dropped in a roughly linear way, and a significant reduction was already evident by age about 40. Conclusive comparison of naive and antigen-experienced compartments was prevented by the profiling of bulk unsorted PBMCs. A strong correlation was found between observed TCR beta diversity and the percentage of naive T cells measured by flow cytometry. Compared with the aged group, more naive CD4+ T cells, fewer expanded clones and increased TCR diversity were shown by the long-lived group, suggesting age selection.

Systemically healthy Caucasian individuals from Russia, about 38 in total and aged about 6 to 100 years, were included as donors. Each donor gave 8 to 10 milliliters of peripheral blood, drawn into EDTA-treated Vacutainer tubes. Ficoll-Paque density-gradient centrifugation was used to isolate PBMCs, with at least 7 million per sample. Total RNA, at least 6 micrograms per sample, was extracted from PBMCs with Trizol reagent. For every donor, an aliquot of PBMCs went through flow cytometry to measure the percentages of naive CD45RAhigh/CD27high T cells. Recombination connected TRBV20-1 to TRBJ2-1, and 9 junctional nucleotides match TRBD2. The sequence was collected from a man older than 75 in good health. Specimen: blood. The CDR3 region has the sequence CSASPSGDLGEQFF. The DNA sequence is as follows: TGCAGTGCTAGCCCTAGCGGGGACCTAGGCGAGCAGTTCTTC.